The next 11 T cell receptor beta chains were all read from a single sample in a study of blood T cell repertoires in COVID-19. Here immunoSEQ multiplex PCR was the method, and the copy in TCRdb shows in-frame clones only, minus some. The table has over 35,000 clones, around 80% seen once; the top ten hold around 35%. Sequencing input: peripheral blood. Receptor source: a man aged 55 to 70 with acute or convalescent COVID-19.

The chain couples TRBV3-1 (or the pseudogene TRBV3-2) to TRBJ2-1, with 13 bases lining up with TRBD2. The length of the CDR3 is 14 residues. Germline V gives CDR1 LGHDT, CDR2 YNNKEL (reference sequence). V gave up 4 bases and J gave up 12 bases; unmatched junction bases: 6. The CDR3 loop reads CASSPLAGGGSQFF. DNA of the CDR3: TGTGCCAGCAGCCCACTAGCGGGAGGGGGCTCGCAGTTCTTC.

The chain carries TRBV7-9 and TRBJ2-1; perhaps TRBD2 as D (6 bases). Trimming took 2 bases from V and 6 from J, leaving 17 bases between them. CDR3 length: 16 amino acids. Germline-derived CDR1 and CDR2 are SEHNR and FQNEAQ (reference sequence). Written as DNA, the CDR3 is TGTGCCAGCAGCTTATACCCCTTGACTAGTACCAATGAGCAGTTCTTC. It is translated as CASSLYPLTSTNEQFF. Supplemented by reference TRBV7-9 and TRBJ2-1, the full variable domain reads DTGVSQNPRHKITKRGQNVTFRCDPISEHNRLYWYRQTLGQGPEFLTYFQNEAQLEKSRLLSDRFSAERPKGSFSTLEIQRTEQGDSAMYLCASSLYPLTSTNEQFFGPGTRLTVL.

The rearrangement uses TRBV5-1 and TRBJ1-2, with a tentative D call TRBD1 (5 bases). The CDR3 runs 14 residues. The germline CDR1 and CDR2 sequences are SGHRS and YFSETQ. V dropped 0 bases and J dropped 8 bases, with 14 bases sitting between them. In DNA form, the CDR3 reads TGCGCCAGCAGCTTGGATCCGGGGGAAGGAGGCTACACCTTC. This translates into CASSLDPGEGGYTF.

J is TRBJ2-7 and V is TRBV6-5; a weak D match, TRBD2 (5 bases). The ends were cut back, 8 bases at V and 1 base at J, with 15 bases in the middle. The germline V gene encodes CDR1 MNHEY and CDR2 SVGAGI. The CDR3 has 14 residues. The CDR3: CASSVGLASYEQYF. CDR3 nucleotides: TGTGCCAGCTCGGTTGGCCTAGCTTCCTACGAGCAGTACTTC.

The DNA of the CDR3 is TGTGCCAGCAGCTACGGGACAGACAACACCGGGGAGCTGTTTTTT. It is translated as CASSYGTDNTGELFF. The chain combines TRBV5-4 with TRBJ2-2; 7 bases are a match to TRBD1. V shed 3 bases and J 2 bases; nucleotides not matched to a gene: 4. CDR1 and CDR2 from the germline V gene are SGHNT and YYREEE (reference sequence). The CDR3 runs 15 residues.

The genes are TRBV11-2 and TRBJ1-5; the D is unclear. This CDR3 spans 15 amino acids. Germline V gene data show CDR1 as SGHAT and CDR2 as FQNNGV. V lost 1 base, J lost 6 bases, and 13 bases lay in between. The CDR3 here is CASSLGGPDGQPQHF. Written as DNA, the CDR3 is TGTGCCAGCAGCTTAGGCGGGCCCGACGGTCAGCCCCAGCATTTT.

The chain employs TRBV5-4 and TRBJ2-2; maybe TRBD2 (6 bases). The CDR3 loop spans 17 amino acids. The V end was cut by 0 bases, the J end by 7 bases, with 19 bases between. The germline V gene has CDR1 SGHNT and CDR2 YYREEE (reference sequence). DNA for the CDR3: TGTGCCAGCAGCTTGGGGAGGGGACTGGACTTAGTCGGGGAGCTGTTTTTT. Its translation: CASSLGRGLDLVGELFF.

This chain joins TRBV9 and TRBJ2-3, with D possibly matching TRBD1 (7 bases). Trimming pared 7 bases from V and 1 base from J, leaving 13 bases between. Per the germline V gene, CDR1 is SGDLS and CDR2 is YYNGEE. The CDR3 runs to 14 residues. CDR3 nucleotides: TGTGCCAGCGGAACAGGGGAGGGCACAGATACGCAGTATTTT. This encodes CASGTGEGTDTQYF.

The chain has TRBV7-9 and TRBJ2-3; 8 nucleotides line up with TRBD1. This CDR3 contains 16 residues. The junction had 4 bases not matched to a gene; V was cut back by 1 base and J by 1 base. Germline-derived CDR1 and CDR2 are SEHNR and FQNEAQ (reference sequence). This CDR3 is CASSLVTGGGTDTQYF. CDR3 DNA sequence: TGTGCCAGCAGCTTAGTAACAGGGGGTGGCACAGATACGCAGTATTTT.

The V and J genes are TRBV7-2 and TRBJ2-1; TRBD2 matches at 14 bases. The CDR3 loop spans 16 amino acids. Germline V gene sequence: CDR1 SGHTA, CDR2 FQGNSA. The V gene end was trimmed by 5 bases and the J gene end by 6 bases; junction bases not matched to a gene: 6. The CDR3 DNA follows: TGTGCCAGCAGCCCCCCGGGACTAGCGGGAGCCAATGAGCAGTTCTTC. Translation gives CASSPPGLAGANEQFF.

V and J are TRBV14 and TRBJ2-1, with 8 bases aligning to TRBD1. CDR3 length equals 15 residues. Germline loops: CDR1 SGHDN, CDR2 FVKESK. With V trimmed by 6 bases and J by 6 bases, 10 bases remained unmatched. CDR3 nucleotides: TGTGCCAGCAGACCTTCCGTCGACAGGGGCAATGAGCAGTTCTTC. Its translation: CASRPSVDRGNEQFF.